Below, one T cell receptor beta chain is given with its context. Its antigen is currently unknown. This record belongs to a study of T cell responses to AZD1222 COVID-19 vaccine. Sequencing was performed with immunoSEQ multiplex PCR; in TCRdb, only in-frame clones are kept and a portion is missing. Of under 200,000 clones detected, 70% to 90% appear once; the ten largest clones hold more than 25%. Trimming took 1 base from V and 1 from J; bases not matched to a gene: 0. CDR1 is SGHTA and CDR2 is FQGNSA in the germline V gene. The CDR3 totals 16 residues. Study observations and caveats: None of the repertoires were sampled until the peak T cell response had passed. Clonal diversity was possibly underestimated; the donors were predominantly white British and more often female.

The rearrangement links TRBV7-2 to TRBJ2-2; the match to TRBD2 covers 10 bases. The material was peripheral blood, obtained 28 days after the second AZD1222 dose. The sequence was collected from an adult who received the AZD1222 COVID-19 vaccine. The CDR3 sequence: CASSLVAGGNTGELFF. The CDR3, as DNA: TGTGCCAGCAGCTTAGTAGCGGGAGGGAACACCGGGGAGCTGTTTTTT.